The next 2 T cell receptor beta chains were all read from a single sample in a study of blood T cell repertoires in COVID-19. Clones were sequenced by immunoSEQ multiplex PCR, and TCRdb holds only the in-frame ones, with some missing. The sample holds tens of thousands of clones, roughly 83% seen once. Input material: peripheral blood. The receptors were sampled from a man at least 80 years old with active or convalescent COVID-19.

V is TRBV4-2 and J is TRBJ1-2; 11 bases agree with TRBD1. The CDR3 has 15 amino acids. Germline CDR1 and CDR2: LGHNA and YNFKEQ. The J segment lost 7 bases and the V segment lost 2 bases, leaving 6 bases of the junction unmatched. Written as DNA, the CDR3 is TGTGCCAGCAGCCAACGAGGACAGGGGGCCTTTGGCTACACCTTC. Its protein is CASSQRGQGAFGYTF.

The chain carries TRBV10-2 and TRBJ2-2; 14 bases map to TRBD2. V lost 7 bases and J lost 3; bases outside the gene matches: 4. The V gene's germline CDR1 is WSHSY and CDR2 SAAADI. The CDR3 totals 16 residues. The CDR3 here is CASKTSGGAYTGELFF. The CDR3 DNA reads TGCGCCAGCAAGACTAGCGGGGGGGCTTACACCGGGGAGCTGTTTTTT.